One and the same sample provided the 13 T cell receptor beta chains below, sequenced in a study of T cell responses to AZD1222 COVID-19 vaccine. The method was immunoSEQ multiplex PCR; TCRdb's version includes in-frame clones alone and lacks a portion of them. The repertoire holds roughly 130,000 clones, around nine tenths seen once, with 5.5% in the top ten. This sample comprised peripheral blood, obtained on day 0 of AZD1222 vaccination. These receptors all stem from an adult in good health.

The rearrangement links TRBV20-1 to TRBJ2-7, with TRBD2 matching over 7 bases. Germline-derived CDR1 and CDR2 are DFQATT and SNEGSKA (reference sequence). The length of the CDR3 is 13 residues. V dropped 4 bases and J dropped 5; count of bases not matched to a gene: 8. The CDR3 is CSAIEGGSDEQYF. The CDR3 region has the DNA TGCAGTGCTATTGAGGGAGGGAGCGACGAGCAGTACTTC.

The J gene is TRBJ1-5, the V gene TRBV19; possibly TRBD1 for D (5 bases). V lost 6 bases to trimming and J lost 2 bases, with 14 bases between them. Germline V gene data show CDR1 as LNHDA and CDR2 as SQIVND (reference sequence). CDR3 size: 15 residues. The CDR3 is CASRLGRGGNQPQHF. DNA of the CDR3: TGTGCCAGTAGGCTCGGAAGGGGCGGCAATCAGCCCCAGCATTTT.

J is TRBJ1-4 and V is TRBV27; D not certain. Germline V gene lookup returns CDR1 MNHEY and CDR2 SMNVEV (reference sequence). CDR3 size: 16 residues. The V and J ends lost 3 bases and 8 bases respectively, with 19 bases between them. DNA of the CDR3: TGTGCCAGCAGTTTTTCCGCAGGAGAAGAGACGGAAAAACTGTTTTTT. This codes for CASSFSAGEETEKLFF.

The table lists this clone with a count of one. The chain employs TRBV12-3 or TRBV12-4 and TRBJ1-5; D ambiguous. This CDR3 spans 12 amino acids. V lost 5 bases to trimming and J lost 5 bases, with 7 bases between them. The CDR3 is CASSTNYQPQHF. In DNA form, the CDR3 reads TGTGCCAGCAGTACCAACTATCAGCCCCAGCATTTT.

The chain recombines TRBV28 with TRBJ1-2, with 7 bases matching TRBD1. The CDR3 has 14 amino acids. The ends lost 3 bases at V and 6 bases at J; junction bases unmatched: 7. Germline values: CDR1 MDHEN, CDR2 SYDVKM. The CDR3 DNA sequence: TGTGCCAGCAGTTTGCCCCGGGACAGAGATGGCTACACCTTC. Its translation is CASSLPRDRDGYTF.

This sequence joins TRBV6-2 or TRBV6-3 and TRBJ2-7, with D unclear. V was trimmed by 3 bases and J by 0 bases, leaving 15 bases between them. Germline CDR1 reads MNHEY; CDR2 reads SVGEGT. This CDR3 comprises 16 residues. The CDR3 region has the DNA TGTGCCAGCAGTTATGAGTGGCGGTTTGGCTCCTACGAGCAGTACTTC. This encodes CASSYEWRFGSYEQYF.

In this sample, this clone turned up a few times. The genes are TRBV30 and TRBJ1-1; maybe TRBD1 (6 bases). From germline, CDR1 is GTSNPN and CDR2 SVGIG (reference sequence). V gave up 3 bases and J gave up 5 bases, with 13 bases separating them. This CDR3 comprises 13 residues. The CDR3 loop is CAWSARGRTEAFF. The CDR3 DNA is TGTGCCTGGAGCGCCAGGGGTCGTACTGAAGCTTTCTTT.

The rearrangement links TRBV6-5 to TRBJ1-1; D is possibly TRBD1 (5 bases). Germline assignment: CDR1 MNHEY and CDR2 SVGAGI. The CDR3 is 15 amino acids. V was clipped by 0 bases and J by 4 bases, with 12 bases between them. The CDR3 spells CASSYSILGGTEAFF. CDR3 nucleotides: TGTGCCAGCAGTTACTCGATCCTCGGGGGCACTGAAGCTTTCTTT.

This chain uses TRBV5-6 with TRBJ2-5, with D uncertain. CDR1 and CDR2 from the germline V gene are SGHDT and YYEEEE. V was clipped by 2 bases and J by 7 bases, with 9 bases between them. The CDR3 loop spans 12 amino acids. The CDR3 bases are TGTGCCAGCAGCTTACCAATGGGGACCCAGTACTTC. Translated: CASSLPMGTQYF.

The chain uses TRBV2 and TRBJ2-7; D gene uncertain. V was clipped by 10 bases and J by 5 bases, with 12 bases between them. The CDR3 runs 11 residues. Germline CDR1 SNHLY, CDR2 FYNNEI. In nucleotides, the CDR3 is TGTGCCACCCAGGCCCGGGACGAGCAGTACTTC. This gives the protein CATQARDEQYF.

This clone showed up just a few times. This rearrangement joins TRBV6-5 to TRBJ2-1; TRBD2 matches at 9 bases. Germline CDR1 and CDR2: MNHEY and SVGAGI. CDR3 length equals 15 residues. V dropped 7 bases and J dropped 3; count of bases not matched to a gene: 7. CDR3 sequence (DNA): TGTGCCAGCAAGGTAGCGGGAGTAGGCTACAATGAGCAGTTCTTC. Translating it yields CASKVAGVGYNEQFF.

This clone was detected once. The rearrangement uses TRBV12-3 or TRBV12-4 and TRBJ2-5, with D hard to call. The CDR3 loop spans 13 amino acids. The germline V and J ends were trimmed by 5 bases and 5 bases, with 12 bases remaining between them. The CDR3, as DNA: TGTGCCAGCAGTGACCCTCTGCGTGAGACCCAGTACTTC. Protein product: CASSDPLRETQYF.

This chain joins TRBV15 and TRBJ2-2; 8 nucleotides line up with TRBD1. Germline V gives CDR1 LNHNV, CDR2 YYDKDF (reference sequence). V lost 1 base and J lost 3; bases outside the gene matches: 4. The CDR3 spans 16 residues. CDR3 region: CATSRGVQGDTGELFF. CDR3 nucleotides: TGTGCCACCAGCAGAGGGGTACAGGGGGACACCGGGGAGCTGTTTTTT.